This TCR beta chain originates from a study of patients and donors after allogeneic stem cell transplantation. Germline values: CDR1 SGDLS, CDR2 YYNGEE. The CDR3 length is 15 residues. Germline trimming cut 7 bases from V and 4 bases from J; bases unmatched to any gene: 11. TCRdb used MiXCR to reprocess the RT-PCR reads, holding one entry per CDR3 protein. The sample lists around 150,000 distinct CDR3 sequences, roughly 35% occurring once. The receptor was derived from a human donor who was either an allogeneic HSCT recipient or a stem cell or donor lymphocyte infusion donor (not recorded which). It is not recorded whose cells these are; they may come from a transplant donor. This chain joins TRBV9 and TRBJ2-3; 8 nucleotides align to TRBD2. The sample comprised blood, either unsorted or a sorted T cell fraction (not recorded which). For the CDR3, the DNA is TGTGCCAGCTCTCTCCTAGCGGGTCAGGCAGATACGCAGTATTTT. Protein: CASSLLAGQADTQYF.